What follows describes a single T cell receptor (beta chain). Its antigen is undetermined. The germline CDR1 and CDR2 sequences are MRHNA and SNTAGT. CDR3 length equals 15 residues. Trimming took off 4 bases at V and 0 bases at J, with 10 bases between the two ends. The time point is: week 11, during vaccination. Topical imiquimod accompanied each vaccine dose, which consisted of 300 ug of mutant IDH1 20-mer peptide. These data originate in a study of a mutant IDH1 vaccine in newly diagnosed glioma. Study at large: Vaccination began 4-6 weeks post radiotherapy alone, or with temozolomide cycles. Those enrolled had earlier been treated with radiotherapy, temozolomide, or both, mostly both.

General study results and limits: Pseudoprogression showed no apparent link to changes in top peripheral T cell clonotypes. Vaccine-induced immune responses occurred in under 95% of patients.

Sequencing was performed with immunoSEQ multiplex PCR; in TCRdb, only in-frame clones are kept and a portion is missing. In the table there are 110,000 or so clones, roughly 88% of which are singletons. The material was PBMCs, obtained from a glioma patient whose treatment included an IDH1 peptide vaccine. The chain recombines TRBV6-4 with TRBJ2-1; D gene unclear. The TCR originated in a woman aged 45-65 years with glioma. The CDR3 protein is CASSGEISSYNEQFF. The CDR3, as DNA: TGTGCCAGCAGTGGGGAAATCAGCTCCTACAATGAGCAGTTCTTC.